These T cell receptor beta chains were read from a single sample in a study of CD8+CD57+ T cells in acquired aplastic anemia. MiXCR, run by TCRdb on the reads, gives a single entry per CDR3 protein. This sample has about 210,000 distinct CDR3 sequences, with 30% to 40% found just once. Specimen: sorted CD4+, CD8+, or CD8+CD57+ T cells (not recorded which) from PBMCs. Every receptor here comes from a human donor in good health, serving as a control. Both conserved end residues are part of each CDR3. The D gene is left open where the match is weak. Part of the rows lack a size; the others show once, few, many or a class for expanded clones.

size | D | length | J | V | CDR3 | DNA
many | - | 13 | TRBJ1-5 | TRBV10-3 | CAISGSQSQPQHF | TGTGCCATCAGTGGATCCCAGTCTCAGCCCCAGCATTTT
- | - | 10 | TRBJ1-2 | TRBV20-1 | CSARDVGNTF | TGCAGTGCTAGAGATGTGGGTAACACCTTC
few | TRBD1 | 15 | TRBJ1-2 | TRBV6-1 | CASSEAGGARNGYTF | TGTGCCAGCAGTGAAGCAGGGGGCGCGAGGAATGGCTACACCTTC
few | - | 13 | TRBJ1-6 | TRBV19 | CASKRGTNSPLHF | TGTGCCAGTAAAAGGGGGACTAATTCACCCCTCCACTTT
- | - | 14 | TRBJ2-3 | TRBV5-4 | CASSLRISTDTQYF | TGTGCCAGCAGCTTGCGTATTAGCACAGATACGCAGTATTTT
few | - | 16 | TRBJ2-5 | TRBV7-2 | CASSFSIGGILGTQYF | TGTGCCAGCAGCTTTAGTATAGGGGGGATACTCGGGACCCAGTACTTC
many | TRBD1 | 15 | TRBJ2-5 | TRBV24-1 | CATSDPRTGGETQYF | TGTGCCACCAGTGATCCGCGGACAGGGGGCGAGACCCAGTACTTC
many | - | 14 | TRBJ2-7 | TRBV9 | CASSVGRLTYEQYF | TGTGCCAGCAGCGTAGGTAGACTCACCTACGAGCAGTACTTC
many | - | 15 | TRBJ2-3 | TRBV20-1 | CSVQTPGGPRDTQYF | TGCAGTGTCCAAACGCCCGGCGGCCCAAGAGATACGCAGTATTTT
few | TRBD1 | 16 | TRBJ2-1 | TRBV7-2 | CASRLRGQGEYNEQFF | TGTGCCAGCCGCCTAAGAGGTCAGGGGGAATACAATGAGCAGTTCTTC
- | - | 15 | TRBJ1-2 | TRBV11-2 | CASSLRGGSWAGYTF | TGTGCCAGCAGCTTACGGGGGGGCTCCTGGGCTGGCTACACCTTC
few | - | 13 | TRBJ2-3 | TRBV25-1 | CASSPDSTDTQYF | TGTGCCAGCAGTCCCGACAGCACAGATACGCAGTATTTT
- | - | 14 | TRBJ2-3 | TRBV5-1 | CASRAGIFPDTRYF | TGCGCCAGCAGGGCCGGGATTTTTCCAGATACGCGGTATTTT
many | TRBD2 | 15 | TRBJ2-1 | TRBV7-3 | CASSQGLAGVNEQFF | TGTGCCAGCAGCCAAGGACTAGCGGGAGTCAATGAGCAGTTCTTC
- | TRBD1 | 12 | TRBJ1-2 | TRBV7-6 | CASRTGADGYTF | TGTGCCAGCAGAACAGGGGCTGATGGCTACACCTTC
many | - | 12 | TRBJ1-2 | TRBV20-1 | CSAGGGTYGYTF | TGCAGTGCCGGAGGGGGAACTTATGGCTACACCTTC
once | - | 13 | TRBJ2-7 | TRBV27 | CASSPTEGDEQYF | TGTGCCAGCAGTCCTACGGAGGGGGACGAGCAGTACTTC
- | - | 14 | TRBJ1-1 | TRBV2 | CASSEGVRVSEAFF | TGTGCCAGCAGTGAAGGGGTGAGGGTCTCTGAAGCTTTCTTT
- | - | 15 | TRBJ2-5 | TRBV29-1 | CSVDKPRGGRETQYF | TGCAGCGTTGATAAACCTAGGGGGGGAAGAGAGACCCAGTACTTC
- | TRBD1 | 15 | TRBJ1-4 | TRBV2 | CASSVGGQQHEKLFF | TGTGCCAGCAGTGTAGGGGGACAGCAACATGAAAAACTGTTTTTT
- | - | 16 | TRBJ1-1 | TRBV6-1 | CASSGEMGGGVTEAFF | TGTGCCAGCAGTGGGGAGATGGGGGGAGGGGTCACTGAAGCTTTCTTT
- | - | 14 | TRBJ2-7 | TRBV10-3 | CASRGEQGSYEQYF | TGTGCCAGTCGGGGGGAACAGGGCTCCTACGAGCAGTACTTC